The clone carrying this T cell receptor beta chain was recorded a few times. Measured with immunoSEQ multiplex PCR; TCRdb has only the in-frame clones, and not every one. The sample carries about 4,200 clones, approximately 80% recorded once. The sample originates from a study of PD-1 blockade in classical Hodgkin lymphoma. Time point here: newly diagnosed, previously untreated cHL patient sample. After thawing, PBMCs were subjected to magnetic negative selection to isolate CD8+ T cells. CDR1 SGHKS and CDR2 YYEKEE come from the germline V gene (reference sequence). The V gene lost 0 bases and the J gene lost 3 bases, with 7 bases spanning the gap. CDR3 length: 13 residues.

The receptor was derived from a human donor with classical Hodgkin lymphoma. The V and J genes are TRBV5-5 and TRBJ2-7; D is unresolved. Sequencing was performed on CD8+ T cells from blood. The CDR3 spells CASSLGADYEQYF. The DNA of the CDR3 is TGTGCCAGCAGCTTGGGGGCGGACTACGAGCAGTACTTC. Together with reference TRBV5-5 and TRBJ2-7, the CDR3 gives the full variable domain: DAGVTQSPTHLIKTRGQQVTLRCSPISGHKSVSWYQQVLGQGPQFIFQYYEKEERGRGNFPDRFSARQFPNYSSELNVNALLLGDSALYLCASSLGADYEQYFGPGTRLTVT.